This TCR beta chain emerged from a study of OX40 agonist ivuxolimab in advanced cancers. Study context: Of mixed ages from about 23 to 79 and averaging approximately 60 years, the group was more than 65% male. Prior anti-PD-1, anti-PD-L1 or anti-CTLA-4 therapy was allowed; 40% to 50% had some.

Assay used: immunoSEQ multiplex PCR; TCRdb lists only in-frame clones, some missing. The repertoire holds about 100,000 clones, roughly 90% seen once, with about 1.2% in the top ten. The CDR3 consists of 12 residues. Germline CDR1 reads SGDLS; CDR2 reads YYNGEE. The junction had 2 bases not matched to a gene; V was cut back by 2 bases and J by 12 bases. The sample in question was CD4+ or CD8+ T cells sorted from blood, obtained in a trial of the OX40 agonist ivuxolimab. This receptor was obtained from an adult with an advanced solid tumor such as melanoma, head and neck, liver or kidney cancer. The J gene is TRBJ2-6, the V gene TRBV9; 7 bases line up with TRBD1. As DNA, the CDR3 is TGTGCCAGCAGCGTTACAGGGGCCGTCCTGACTTTC. It specifies CASSVTGAVLTF. Combining the CDR3 with reference TRBV9 and TRBJ2-6 gives the whole variable domain DSGVTQTPKHLITATGQRVTLRCSPRSGDLSVYWYQQSLDQGLQFLIQYYNGEERAKGNILERFSAQQFPDLHSELNLSSLELGDSALYFCASSVTGAVLTFGAGSRLTVL.